These 27 T cell receptor beta chains share one sample of origin, sequenced in a study of early T cells in non-severe SARS-CoV-2 infection. TCRdb itself ran the 5' RACE reads through MiXCR, one entry per CDR3 protein. The sample yields tens of thousands of distinct CDR3 sequences, roughly 6% seen once. Specimen: whole blood, collected at baseline. The receptor source for this set is an adult who was a healthcare worker with PCR-confirmed SARS-CoV-2 infection or an uninfected control (not recorded which).

This clonotype was found many times. This sequence joins TRBV29-1 and TRBJ2-7, with 10 positions matching TRBD2. This CDR3 region has 14 residues. Trimming removed 7 bases from V and 4 bases from J; junction bases left unmatched: 10. Germline V lookup: CDR1 SQVTM, CDR2 ANQGSEA. The DNA for the CDR3 is TGCAGCGAATGGGGGACTAGCGTCTTATACGAGCAGTACTTC. Protein product: CSEWGTSVLYEQYF.

The gene calls are TRBV29-1 and TRBJ2-7; weak D call: TRBD1 (6 bases). This CDR3 spans 11 amino acids. From germline, CDR1 is SQVTM and CDR2 ANQGSEA. The V gene lost 6 bases and the J gene lost 6 bases, with 12 bases spanning the gap. DNA of the CDR3: TGCAGCGTCACCATGGGGGCCGAGCAGTACTTC. Protein sequence: CSVTMGAEQYF.

V gene TRBV20-1 combines with J gene TRBJ1-2, with 7 positions matching TRBD1. With 5 bases clipped from V and 4 bases from J, the junction kept 7 bases outside the gene matches. Germline V gene data show CDR1 as DFQATT and CDR2 as SNEGSKA (reference sequence). The CDR3 spans 13 residues. The CDR3 nucleotides read TGCAGTGCTGCTACAGGGGTTACCTATGGCTACACCTTC. It codes for CSAATGVTYGYTF.

This clonotype was counted at least ten times. The V call is TRBV7-3, the J call TRBJ2-7, with a possible D match to TRBD2 (6 bases). Trimming stripped 5 bases from V and 1 base from J, with 12 bases between. The CDR3 covers 14 residues. CDR1 and CDR2 from the germline V gene are SGHTA and FQGTGA. CDR3 nucleotide sequence: TGTGCCAGCAGCCCGGGGGATTATTCCTACGAGCAGTACTTC. This codes for CASSPGDYSYEQYF. The full variable domain, in which reference TRBV7-3 and TRBJ2-7 provide the parts outside the CDR3, is GAGVSQTPSNKVTEKGKYVELRCDPISGHTALYWYRQSLGQGPEFLIYFQGTGAADDSGLPNDRFFAVRPEGSVSTLKIQRTERGDSAVYLCASSPGDYSYEQYFGPGTRLTVT.

This clonotype was counted at least ten times. The chain combines TRBV28 with TRBJ1-2, with 7 bases aligning to TRBD1. The CDR3 is 13 residues long. The V gene's germline CDR1 is MDHEN and CDR2 SYDVKM. The V and J ends lost 5 bases and 8 bases, in that order; junction bases with no gene match: 8. CDR3 in amino acids: CASSNSGTEGYTF. As DNA, the CDR3 is TGTGCCAGCAGTAACTCCGGGACAGAAGGCTACACCTTC.

This clonotype was counted ten times or more. The chain has TRBV7-9 and TRBJ2-7; weak D call: TRBD1 (6 bases). The V gene lost 4 bases and the J gene lost 3 bases, with 13 bases spanning the gap. Looked up from germline, CDR1 is SEHNR and CDR2 is FQNEAQ (reference sequence). The CDR3 sequence is 14 residues long. As DNA, the CDR3 is TGTGCCAGCAGCTCAGGGGAGAGGAACTACGAGCAGTACTTC. This translates into CASSSGERNYEQYF. Full variable domain (missing parts from reference TRBV7-9 and TRBJ2-7): DTGVSQNPRHKITKRGQNVTFRCDPISEHNRLYWYRQTLGQGPEFLTYFQNEAQLEKSRLLSDRFSAERPKGSFSTLEIQRTEQGDSAMYLCASSSGERNYEQYFGPGTRLTVT.

This clonotype was detected many times. J is TRBJ2-5 and V is TRBV6-5; TRBD1 agrees at 7 bases. The CDR3 spans 14 residues. CDR1 is MNHEY and CDR2 is SVGAGI in the germline V gene. The ends lost 2 bases at V and 5 bases at J; junction bases unmatched: 5. In DNA form, the CDR3 reads TGTGCCAGCAGTTACGCAGACAGGGCTGAGACCCAGTACTTC. As protein: CASSYADRAETQYF.

The table lists this clonotype with many counts. This chain connects TRBV5-1 to TRBJ2-7, with TRBD1 identical over 9 bases. V was clipped by 8 bases and J by 0 bases; unmatched bases: 6. Germline lookup yields CDR1 SGHRS and CDR2 YFSETQ. The CDR3 runs 14 residues. CDR3 sequence: CASNRDRDSYEQYF. The DNA of the CDR3 is TGCGCCAGTAACCGGGACAGGGACTCCTACGAGCAGTACTTC.

This clonotype was seen many times. The chain couples TRBV29-1 to TRBJ2-2; D is uncertain. V lost 6 bases and J 7 bases, leaving 12 bases between the germline ends. The CDR3 length is 12 residues. In germline, CDR1 is SQVTM, CDR2 ANQGSEA. CDR3 nucleotide sequence: TGCAGCGTCCGCACTTCTTTCGGGGAGCTGTTTTTT. Its protein is CSVRTSFGELFF.

CDR3 in amino acids: CASSLPSDTQYF. The DNA of the CDR3 is TGCGCCAGCAGCCTGCCTTCAGATACGCAGTATTTT. The chain joins TRBV5-1 to TRBJ2-3; D not certain. V lost 4 bases, J lost 4 bases, and 7 bases lay in between. This CDR3 contains 12 residues. CDR1 and CDR2 (germline): SGHRS, YFSETQ.

This clonotype was observed at least ten times. The gene calls are TRBV11-2 and TRBJ2-4; the match to TRBD2 covers 9 bases. CDR3 length equals 15 residues. From germline, CDR1 is SGHAT and CDR2 FQNNGV. After removal of 5 bases from V and 8 bases from J, the junction contained 10 bases not matched to a gene. The CDR3 protein is CASSPRREGGDIQYF. CDR3 DNA: TGTGCCAGCAGCCCCCGGCGGGAGGGAGGGGACATTCAGTACTTC.

In this sample, this clonotype turned up many times. The V gene is TRBV20-1, the J gene TRBJ2-7; D not resolved. This CDR3 has 13 residues. Germline-derived CDR1 and CDR2 are DFQATT and SNEGSKA (reference sequence). The V and J ends lost 1 base and 3 bases respectively, with 10 bases between them. CDR3 protein: CSARGTTDYEQYF. The CDR3 nucleotides read TGCAGTGCTAGAGGCACGACTGACTACGAGCAGTACTTC.

This clonotype was found a few times. The chain links TRBV29-1 to TRBJ1-1; D is unclear. Germline V lookup: CDR1 SQVTM, CDR2 ANQGSEA. The CDR3 is 13 residues long. V gave up 6 bases and J gave up 0 bases, with 11 bases separating them. The CDR3 region is CSVVGNMNTEAFF. Written as DNA, the CDR3 is TGCAGCGTAGTTGGTAATATGAACACTGAAGCTTTCTTT. Full variable domain (remainder filled in from reference TRBV29-1 and TRBJ1-1): SAVISQKPSRDICQRGTSLTIQCQVDSQVTMMFWYRQQPGQSLTLIATANQGSEATYESGFVIDKFPISRPNLTFSTLTVSNMSPEDSSIYLCSVVGNMNTEAFFGQGTRLTVV.

This clonotype came up many times. The DNA for the CDR3 is TGTGCCAGCAGTTCGTCGGACAGGGGTCTGCGGGAAAAACTGTTTTTT. Its translation is CASSSSDRGLREKLFF. The rearrangement links TRBV27 to TRBJ1-4, with 9 nucleotides matching TRBD1. Germline CDR1 reads MNHEY; CDR2 reads SMNVEV (reference sequence). J was trimmed by 8 bases and V by 4 bases; bases with no gene match: 11. This CDR3 comprises 16 residues. The full variable domain, completed using reference TRBV27 and TRBJ1-4, is EAQVTQNPRYLITVTGKKLTVTCSQNMNHEYMSWYRQDPGLGLRQIYYSMNVEVTDKGDVPEGYKVSRKEKRNFPLILESPSPNQTSLYFCASSSSDRGLREKLFFGSGTQLSVL.

The chain is built from TRBV12-3 or TRBV12-4 and TRBJ2-3; 7 nucleotides align to TRBD2. The CDR3 extends over 20 amino acids. V lost 6 bases to trimming and J lost 4 bases; unmatched junction nucleotides: 25. Here the CDR3 DNA reads TGTGCCAGCAGCTATGATAAATGGCGCGCGGGAGACGGTTTGGCAGATACGCAGTATTTT. Protein: CASSYDKWRAGDGLADTQYF.

At least ten counts were recorded for this clonotype. The genes are TRBV6-6 and TRBJ2-7; D might be TRBD1 or TRBD2, each matching 5 bases. Germline V CDR1 and CDR2: MNHNY, SVGAGI (reference sequence). V was cut by 6 bases and J by 6 bases, with 15 bases left in between. CDR3 length equals 13 residues. The CDR3 region has the DNA TGTGCCAGCAGCCGGATAACAGGAGGCGAGCAGTACTTC. This codes for CASSRITGGEQYF.

This clonotype occurred a few times. This chain uses TRBV7-3 with TRBJ1-1, with 7 bases that match TRBD1. The CDR3 is made up of 13 amino acids. The junction had 8 bases not matched to a gene; V was cut back by 3 bases and J by 10 bases. Germline CDR1 reads SGHTA; CDR2 reads FQGTGA. The CDR3 reads CASSLEGGDRAFF. CDR3 nucleotide sequence: TGTGCCAGCAGCTTGGAGGGAGGGGACAGAGCTTTCTTT.

This clonotype has just a few counts. The chain is built from TRBV2 and TRBJ2-3; D gene uncertain. V was pared by 4 bases and J by 0 bases, with 11 bases between. Germline CDR1 SNHLY, CDR2 FYNNEI. The CDR3 sequence is 15 residues long. CDR3: CASSGDDTSTDTQYF. The CDR3 DNA follows: TGTGCCAGCAGTGGGGATGACACTAGCACAGATACGCAGTATTTT.

The gene calls are TRBV11-2 and TRBJ2-7, with 8 bases matching TRBD1. CDR3 length: 15 amino acids. Unmatched junction bases numbered 9, after V lost 5 bases and J lost 3 bases. The germline gives CDR1 SGHAT, CDR2 FQNNGV. Written as DNA, the CDR3 is TGTGCCAGCAGCCCTTACCAGGGGGCGAGCTACGAGCAGTACTTC. This gives the protein CASSPYQGASYEQYF.

This clonotype was counted at least ten times. In DNA, the CDR3 is TGTGCCAGCAGCTACCGGGTCCCGAACACTGAAGCTTTCTTT. Amino acids: CASSYRVPNTEAFF. The rearrangement links TRBV7-2 to TRBJ1-1; D remains unclear. The CDR3 consists of 14 residues. CDR1 is SGHTA, CDR2 FQGNSA, per germline. V was shortened by 4 bases and J by 1 base, with 10 bases between the two germline ends.

This clonotype has a count of ten or more. J is TRBJ1-6 and V is TRBV20-1, with D tentatively TRBD1 (6 bases). V lost 3 bases and J 0 bases, leaving 12 bases between the germline ends. CDR1 and CDR2 (germline): DFQATT, SNEGSKA (reference sequence). CDR3 size: 16 residues. The CDR3: CSASGTLSSYNSPLHF. CDR3 DNA: TGCAGTGCTAGCGGGACACTGAGCTCCTATAATTCACCCCTCCACTTT.

This clonotype was seen ten or more times. This chain joins TRBV5-6 and TRBJ1-2, with D possibly TRBD1 on 6 matching bases. Germline CDR1 and CDR2: SGHDT and YYEEEE. The CDR3 spans 15 residues. V was cut by 1 base and J by 2 bases, with 12 bases left in between. The CDR3 reads CASSLTGRSNYGYTF. The CDR3 DNA reads TGTGCCAGCAGCTTGACAGGGAGATCCAACTATGGCTACACCTTC.

This clonotype was picked up many times. The chain links TRBV9 to TRBJ2-3; 13 bases match TRBD2. The length of the CDR3 is 15 residues. The V and J ends lost 0 bases and 10 bases, in that order; junction bases with no gene match: 5. Germline CDR1 reads SGDLS; CDR2 reads YYNGEE. This chain's CDR3 is CASSVATSGGAAQYF. DNA of the CDR3: TGTGCCAGCAGCGTAGCTACTAGCGGGGGGGCCGCGCAGTATTTT.

This clonotype was counted ten times or more. The chain has TRBV7-2 and TRBJ1-6; 7 bases match TRBD1. Germline loops: CDR1 SGHTA, CDR2 FQGNSA. The trim removed 8 bases at V and 7 bases at J, leaving 5 bases unmatched. The CDR3 consists of 13 residues. CDR3 in amino acids: CASHRGTNSPLHF. The CDR3 DNA follows: TGTGCCAGCCACAGGGGCACAAATTCACCCCTCCACTTT.

At least ten counts were recorded for this clonotype. The chain links TRBV20-1 to TRBJ2-7; maybe TRBD1 (5 bases). The CDR3 runs 12 residues. V gave up 6 bases and J gave up 6 bases, with 15 bases separating them. The V gene's germline CDR1 is DFQATT and CDR2 SNEGSKA (reference sequence). The CDR3 loop reads CSARQGKGEQYF. The CDR3 coding sequence is TGCAGTGCGAGGCAGGGTAAGGGCGAGCAGTACTTC.

The chain recombines TRBV14 with TRBJ2-3; perhaps TRBD1 as D (5 bases). This CDR3 contains 17 residues. The V and J ends lost 2 bases and 2 bases respectively, with 17 bases between them. CDR1 SGHDN and CDR2 FVKESK come from the germline V gene. The CDR3 coding sequence is TGTGCCAGCAGCCAACCCCGGATGGGGCAGACCACAGATACGCAGTATTTT. It encodes CASSQPRMGQTTDTQYF.

This clonotype appeared a few times. The V gene is TRBV6-5, the J gene TRBJ2-3; D possibly corresponds to TRBD2 (5 bases). In germline, CDR1 is MNHEY, CDR2 SVGAGI. The CDR3 sequence is 13 residues long. The V gene lost 5 bases and the J gene lost 3 bases, with 9 bases spanning the gap. The CDR3 region is CASSPPGTDTQYF. CDR3 nucleotides: TGTGCCAGCAGTCCGCCGGGGACAGATACGCAGTATTTT.